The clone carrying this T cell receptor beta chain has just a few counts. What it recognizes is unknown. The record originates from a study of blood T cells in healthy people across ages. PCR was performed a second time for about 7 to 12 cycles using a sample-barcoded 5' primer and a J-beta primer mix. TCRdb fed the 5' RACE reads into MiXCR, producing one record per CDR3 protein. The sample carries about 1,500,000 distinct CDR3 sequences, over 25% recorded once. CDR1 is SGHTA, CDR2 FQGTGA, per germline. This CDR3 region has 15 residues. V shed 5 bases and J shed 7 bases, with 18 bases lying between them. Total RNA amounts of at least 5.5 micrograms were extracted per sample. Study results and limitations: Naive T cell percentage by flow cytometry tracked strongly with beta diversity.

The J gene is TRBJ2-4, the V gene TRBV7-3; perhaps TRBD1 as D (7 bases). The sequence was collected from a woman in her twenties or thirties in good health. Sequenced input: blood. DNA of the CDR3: TGTGCCAGCAGCCGAGGGTCAGGGGGAGGCAACATTCAGTACTTC. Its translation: CASSRGSGGGNIQYF.